These 8 T cell receptor beta chains were all obtained from the same sample, sequenced in a study of CD8+CD57+ T cells in acquired aplastic anemia. TCR beta VDJ and CDR3 profiling used genomic DNA as template. TCRdb reprocessed the reads via MiXCR and lists one record per CDR3 protein. The data show about 180,000 distinct CDR3 sequences, 47% seen once. Patients who underwent sequencing had shown CD8+CD57+ cell expansion by flow cytometry. Sequences were obtained from sorted CD4+, CD8+, or CD8+CD57+ T cells (not recorded which) from PBMCs. The receptors here all came from a human donor with aplastic anemia.

This sequence joins TRBV9 and TRBJ2-3; TRBD1 might be the D (6 bases). The CDR3 runs 18 residues. The V and J ends lost 2 bases and 1 base respectively, with 20 bases between them. CDR1 is SGDLS and CDR2 is YYNGEE in the germline V gene. CDR3 coding DNA: TGTGCCAGCAGCGTCGGCCTAATTTTTGCAGGGGGCACAGATACGCAGTATTTT. Translated: CASSVGLIFAGGTDTQYF.

This clonotype has just one count. J is TRBJ2-1 and V is TRBV7-9, with D possibly TRBD1 on 5 matching bases. Germline CDR1 is SEHNR and CDR2 is FQNEAQ (reference sequence). The CDR3 sequence is 13 residues long. Trimming removed 5 bases at V and 5 bases at J, with 10 bases between. CDR3 sequence: CASSPRGNNEQFF. CDR3 in DNA: TGTGCCAGCAGCCCAAGGGGTAACAATGAGCAGTTCTTC.

This sequence joins TRBV7-3 and TRBJ2-2; D not certain. V lost 5 bases and J lost 3, with 7 bases in between. This CDR3 region has 13 residues. CDR1 is SGHTA, CDR2 FQGTGA, per germline. The CDR3 region is CASSGGDTGELFF. The DNA of the CDR3 is TGTGCCAGCAGCGGCGGCGACACCGGGGAGCTGTTTTTT.

The chain couples TRBV10-3 to TRBJ2-7; 10 positions match TRBD1. The CDR3 has 13 residues. Trimming at V came to 11 bases and at J to 3 bases, leaving 7 bases not matched to a gene. Germline V gene sequence: CDR1 ENHRY, CDR2 SYGVKD. In nucleotides, the CDR3 is TGTGCCTCCCGGGACAGGGGAGTCTACGAGCAGTACTTC. It is translated as CASRDRGVYEQYF.

The sample holds a few counts of this clonotype. The chain combines TRBV10-2 with TRBJ1-1; D unclear. Germline V gene lookup returns CDR1 WSHSY and CDR2 SAAADI. V lost 3 bases to trimming and J lost 3 bases, with 8 bases between them. The CDR3 loop spans 13 amino acids. The CDR3 sequence is CASSENRDTEAFF. The CDR3 nucleotides are TGCGCCAGCAGTGAAAATAGGGACACTGAAGCTTTCTTT.

The CDR3 sequence is CASSLLMTVGYEQYF. CDR3 in DNA: TGCGCCAGCAGCCTCCTCATGACAGTGGGATACGAGCAGTACTTC. The V and J genes are TRBV5-1 and TRBJ2-7; D might be TRBD1 (5 bases). The germline V gene encodes CDR1 SGHRS and CDR2 YFSETQ. V lost 4 bases, J lost 4 bases, and 18 bases lay in between. The CDR3 contains 15 residues.

At least ten counts were recorded for this clonotype. The chain has TRBV7-9 and TRBJ1-1; the match to TRBD1 covers 7 bases. CDR3 size: 16 residues. Trimming took 4 bases from V and 0 from J; bases not matched to a gene: 8. Germline CDR1 and CDR2: SEHNR and FQNEAQ (reference sequence). The CDR3 here is CASSSVDRVMNTEAFF. CDR3 nucleotides: TGTGCCAGCAGCTCAGTCGACAGGGTTATGAACACTGAAGCTTTCTTT.

This sequence joins TRBV10-2 and TRBJ2-7; D may match TRBD1 or TRBD2 (5 bases each). The germline CDR1 and CDR2 sequences are WSHSY and SAAADI. Deletions cut 7 bases from V and 2 bases from J, with 15 bases between. The CDR3 spans 14 residues. The CDR3 loop reads CASTGTDITYEQYF. DNA of the CDR3: TGCGCCAGCACAGGGACGGACATAACCTACGAGCAGTACTTC.